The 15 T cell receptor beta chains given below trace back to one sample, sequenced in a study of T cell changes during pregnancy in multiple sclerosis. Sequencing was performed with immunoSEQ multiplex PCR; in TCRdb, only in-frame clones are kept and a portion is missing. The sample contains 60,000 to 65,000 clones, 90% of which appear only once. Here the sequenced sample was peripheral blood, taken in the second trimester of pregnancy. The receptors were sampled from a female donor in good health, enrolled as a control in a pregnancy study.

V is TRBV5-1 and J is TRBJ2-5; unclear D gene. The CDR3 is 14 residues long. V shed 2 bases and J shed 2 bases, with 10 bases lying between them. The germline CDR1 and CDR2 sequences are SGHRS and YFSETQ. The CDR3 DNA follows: TGCGCCAGCAGCTTCTTTGGCCCTCAAGAGACCCAGTACTTC. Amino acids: CASSFFGPQETQYF.

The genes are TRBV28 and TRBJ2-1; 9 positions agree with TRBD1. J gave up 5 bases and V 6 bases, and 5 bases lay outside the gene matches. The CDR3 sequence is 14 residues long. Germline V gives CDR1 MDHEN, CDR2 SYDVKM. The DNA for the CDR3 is TGTGCCAGCAGCTTAGACAGGGGGGACAATGAGCAGTTCTTC. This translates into CASSLDRGDNEQFF.

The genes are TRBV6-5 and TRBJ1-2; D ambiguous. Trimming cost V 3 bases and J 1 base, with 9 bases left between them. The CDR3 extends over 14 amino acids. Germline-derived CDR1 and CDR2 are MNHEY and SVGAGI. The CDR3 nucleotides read TGTGCCAGCAGTTATGGACGGGATAACTATGGCTACACCTTC. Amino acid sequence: CASSYGRDNYGYTF.

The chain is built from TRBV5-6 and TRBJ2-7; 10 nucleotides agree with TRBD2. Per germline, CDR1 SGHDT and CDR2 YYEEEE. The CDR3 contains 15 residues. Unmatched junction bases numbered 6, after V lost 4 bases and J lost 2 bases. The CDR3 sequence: CASSGGLAATYEQYF. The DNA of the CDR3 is TGTGCCAGCAGCGGTGGACTAGCGGCAACCTACGAGCAGTACTTC.

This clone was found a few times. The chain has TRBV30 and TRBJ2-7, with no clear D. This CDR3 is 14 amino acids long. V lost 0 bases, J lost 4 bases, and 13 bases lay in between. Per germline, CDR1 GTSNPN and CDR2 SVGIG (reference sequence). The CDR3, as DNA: TGTGCCTGGAGTGTAAGCCAGGTACTTTACGAGCAGTACTTC. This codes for CAWSVSQVLYEQYF. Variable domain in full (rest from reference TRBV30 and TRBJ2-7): SQTIHQWPATLVQPVGSPLSLECTVEGTSNPNLYWYRQAAGRGLQLLFYSVGIGQISSEVPQNLSASRPQDRQFILSSKKLLLSDSGFYLCAWSVSQVLYEQYFGPGTRLTVT.

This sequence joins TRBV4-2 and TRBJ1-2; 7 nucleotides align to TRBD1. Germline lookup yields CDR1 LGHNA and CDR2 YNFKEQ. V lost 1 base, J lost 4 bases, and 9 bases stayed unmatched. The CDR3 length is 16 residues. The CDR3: CASSQGRDSGLYGYTF. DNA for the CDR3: TGTGCCAGCAGCCAAGGGCGGGACAGCGGCCTCTATGGCTACACCTTC.

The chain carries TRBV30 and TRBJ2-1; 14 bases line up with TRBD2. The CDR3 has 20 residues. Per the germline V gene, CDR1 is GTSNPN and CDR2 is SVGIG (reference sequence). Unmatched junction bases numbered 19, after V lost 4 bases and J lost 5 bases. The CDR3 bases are TGTGCCTGGAACCCAAGCCCGGGACAGTGGACTAGCGGGGGGAACAATGAGCAGTTCTTC. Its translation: CAWNPSPGQWTSGGNNEQFF. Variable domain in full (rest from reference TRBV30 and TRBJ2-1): SQTIHQWPATLVQPVGSPLSLECTVEGTSNPNLYWYRQAAGRGLQLLFYSVGIGQISSEVPQNLSASRPQDRQFILSSKKLLLSDSGFYLCAWNPSPGQWTSGGNNEQFFGPGTRLTVL.

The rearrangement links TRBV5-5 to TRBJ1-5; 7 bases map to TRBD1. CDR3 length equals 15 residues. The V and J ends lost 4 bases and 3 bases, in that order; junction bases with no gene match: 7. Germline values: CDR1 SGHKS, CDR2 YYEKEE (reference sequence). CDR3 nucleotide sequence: TGTGCCAGCAGCATGATTGGACAGGTCAATCAGCCCCAGCATTTT. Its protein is CASSMIGQVNQPQHF.

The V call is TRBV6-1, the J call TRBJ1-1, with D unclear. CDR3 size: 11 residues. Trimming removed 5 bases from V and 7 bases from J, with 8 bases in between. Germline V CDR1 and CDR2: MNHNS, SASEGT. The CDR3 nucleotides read TGTGCCAGCAGTCGGAGCGGTGAAGCTTTCTTT. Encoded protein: CASSRSGEAFF.

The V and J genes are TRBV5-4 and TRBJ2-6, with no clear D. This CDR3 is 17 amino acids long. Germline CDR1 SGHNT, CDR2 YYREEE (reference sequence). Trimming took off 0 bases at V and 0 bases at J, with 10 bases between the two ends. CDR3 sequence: CASSLGGPYSGANVLTF. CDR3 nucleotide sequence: TGTGCCAGCAGCTTGGGAGGTCCTTACTCTGGGGCCAACGTCCTGACTTTC.

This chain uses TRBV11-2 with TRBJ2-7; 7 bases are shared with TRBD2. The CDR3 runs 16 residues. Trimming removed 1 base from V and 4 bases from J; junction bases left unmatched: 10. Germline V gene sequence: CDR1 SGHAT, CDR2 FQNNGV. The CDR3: CASSLVQRGLGYEQYF. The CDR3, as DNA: TGTGCCAGCAGCTTAGTCCAGCGGGGCTTAGGGTACGAGCAGTACTTC. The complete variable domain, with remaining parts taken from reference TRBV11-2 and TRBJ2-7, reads EAGVAQSPRYKIIEKRQSVAFWCNPISGHATLYWYQQILGQGPKLLIQFQNNGVVDDSQLPKDRFSAERLKGVDSTLKIQPAKLEDSAVYLCASSLVQRGLGYEQYFGPGTRLTVT.

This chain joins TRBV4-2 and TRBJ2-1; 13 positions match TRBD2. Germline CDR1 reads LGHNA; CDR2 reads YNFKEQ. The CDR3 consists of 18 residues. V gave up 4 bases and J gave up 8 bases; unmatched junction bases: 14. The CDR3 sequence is CASSPPPGTSGVGDEQFF. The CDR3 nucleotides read TGTGCCAGCAGCCCCCCACCGGGGACTAGCGGGGTTGGCGATGAGCAGTTCTTC.

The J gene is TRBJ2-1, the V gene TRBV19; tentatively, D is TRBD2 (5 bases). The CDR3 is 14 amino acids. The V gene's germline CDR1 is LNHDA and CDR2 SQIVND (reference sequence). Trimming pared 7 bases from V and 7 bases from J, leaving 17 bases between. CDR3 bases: TGTGCCAGTATGTCGGGATTCAATAGGAATGAGCAGTTCTTC. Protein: CASMSGFNRNEQFF.

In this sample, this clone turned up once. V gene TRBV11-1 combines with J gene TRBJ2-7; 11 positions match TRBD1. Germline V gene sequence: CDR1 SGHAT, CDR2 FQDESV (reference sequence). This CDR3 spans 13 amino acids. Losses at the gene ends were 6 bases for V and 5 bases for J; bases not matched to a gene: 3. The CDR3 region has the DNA TGTGCCAGCAGTCGGACAGGGGGCCACGAGCAGTACTTC. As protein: CASSRTGGHEQYF.

The CDR3 sequence: CASSPRTSGSSYNEQFF. In DNA, the CDR3 is TGTGCCAGCTCACCCCGGACTAGCGGGAGCTCCTACAATGAGCAGTTCTTC. The chain employs TRBV18 and TRBJ2-1, with TRBD2 matching over 13 bases. V shed 3 bases and J 0 bases; nucleotides not matched to a gene: 2. This CDR3 is built from 17 residues. Germline-derived CDR1 and CDR2 are KGHSH and LQKENI.